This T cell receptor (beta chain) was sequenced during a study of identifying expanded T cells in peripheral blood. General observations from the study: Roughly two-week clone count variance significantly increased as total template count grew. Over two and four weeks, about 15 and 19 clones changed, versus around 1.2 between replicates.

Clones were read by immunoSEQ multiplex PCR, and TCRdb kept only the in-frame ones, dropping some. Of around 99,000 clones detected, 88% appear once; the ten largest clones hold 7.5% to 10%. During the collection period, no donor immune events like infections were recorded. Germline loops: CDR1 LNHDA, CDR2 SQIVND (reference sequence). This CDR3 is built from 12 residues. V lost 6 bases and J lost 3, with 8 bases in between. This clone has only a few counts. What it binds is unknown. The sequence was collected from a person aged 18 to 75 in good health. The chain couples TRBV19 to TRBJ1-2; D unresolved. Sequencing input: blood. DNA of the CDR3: TGTGCCAGTAGACGGGAATACTATGGCTACACCTTC. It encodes CASRREYYGYTF.